These T cell receptor beta chains were read from a single sample in a study of long-term antiretroviral therapy in people with HIV. TCRdb keeps only in-frame clones here, not all; method: immunoSEQ multiplex PCR. The sample includes 40,000 to 45,000 clones, over 90% seen only once; the top ten take approximately 2.5%. This sample comprised unsorted PBMCs, obtained 3.7 years after starting antiretroviral therapy. The source is a woman aged 45-65 years with HIV. The CDR3 runs from the conserved cysteine through the conserved F or W. The D gene is left open where the match is weak. Rows may omit the clone size; those that give it use once, few, many or a size class.

TRBD1,TRBV6-5,.,TRBJ1-1,TGTGCCAGCAGCTCTGGGGCAGGGGGCACTGAAGCTTTCTTT,CASSSGAGGTEAFF
.,TRBV2,.,TRBJ1-3,TGTGCCAGCCAGGTCAACTCTGGAAACACCATATATTTT,CASQVNSGNTIYF
.,TRBV7-9,.,TRBJ1-4,TGTGCCAGCAGCTCGGCAAGGAGGGTTAATGAAAAACTGTTTTTT,CASSSARRVNEKLFF
.,TRBV2,.,TRBJ1-1,TGTGCCAGCAGGCAGGGGAGGGGCACTGAAGCTTTCTTT,CASRQGRGTEAFF
.,TRBV6-5,once,TRBJ1-2,TGTGCCAGCAGTTACCGAGCACAGTTTGCTGGCTACACCTTC,CASSYRAQFAGYTF
TRBD2,TRBV28,.,TRBJ2-7,TGTGCCAGCAGTTTAGCGGGGGGAGAATACGAGCAGTACTTC,CASSLAGGEYEQYF
TRBD1,TRBV4-1,.,TRBJ2-1,TGCGCCAGCAACCCCGGGCAGGACAGGGAAAAGTTCTTC,CASNPGQDREKFF
TRBD1,TRBV4-1,.,TRBJ1-1,TGCGCCAGCACCGGCGGACAGGGGAACACTGAAGCTTTCTTT,CASTGGQGNTEAFF
.,TRBV6-1,once,TRBJ1-1,TGTGCCAGCAGGATGAACCAGGGCAGAACTGAAGCTTTCTTT,CASRMNQGRTEAFF
.,TRBV6-1,.,TRBJ1-1,TGTGCCAGCAGTGAAGCGATAGGGCAGGGCGGGAATGAAGCTTTCTTT,CASSEAIGQGGNEAFF
.,TRBV5-4,once,TRBJ1-5,TGTGCCAGCAGCTTGGGTGGGCAGACCAATCAGCCCCAGCATTTT,CASSLGGQTNQPQHF
TRBD2,TRBV14,.,TRBJ2-3,TGTGCCAGCAGCCAAGGAAGCGGGAATACGCAGTATTTT,CASSQGSGNTQYF
TRBD1,TRBV6-5,.,TRBJ2-7,TGTGCCAGCAGTCTGACGCAGGGGGCTGAGGGGGCGCAGTACTTC,CASSLTQGAEGAQYF
.,TRBV6-5,.,TRBJ1-6,TGTGCCAGCAGCCTACGGGACCTTAATTCACCCCTCCACTTT,CASSLRDLNSPLHF
.,TRBV7-2,once,TRBJ1-1,TGTGCCAGCAGCTTAGGCACAGTGGCTTTCTTT,CASSLGTVAFF
.,TRBV19,.,TRBJ1-5,TGTGCCAGTAGTATGGATGTCGCAAGATCCCGAAATCAGCCCCAGCATTTT,CASSMDVARSRNQPQHF
.,TRBV11-1,.,TRBJ1-1,TGTGCCAGCAGCTTCCACCAGAGACTGGAAGCTTTCTTT,CASSFHQRLEAFF
.,TRBV5-1,.,TRBJ1-4,TGCGCCAGCAGCTTCAATGGGGTTAATGAAAAACTGTTTTTT,CASSFNGVNEKLFF
.,TRBV5-1,.,TRBJ2-7,TGCGCCAGCAGGCGGACACACTCAACCTACGAGCAGTACTTC,CASRRTHSTYEQYF
.,TRBV29-1,.,TRBJ2-1,TGCAGCGTCGGTCCCCGGGTAGTCAATGAGCAGTTCTTC,CSVGPRVVNEQFF
.,TRBV14,.,TRBJ1-1,TGTGCCAGCAGCCTGGGACCGCAAGCTTTCTTT,CASSLGPQAFF
.,TRBV27,.,TRBJ1-1,TGTGCCAGCAGTTACTACAGGGTAGGAGTCACTGAAGCTTTCTTT,CASSYYRVGVTEAFF
.,TRBV30,.,TRBJ1-3,TGTGCCTGGCGGAGGGCCTCTGGAAACACCATATATTTT,CAWRRASGNTIYF
TRBD1,TRBV5-1,.,TRBJ1-1,TGCGCCAGCAGCCCGGGACAGCCGAACACTGAAGCTTTCTTT,CASSPGQPNTEAFF
.,TRBV29-1,.,TRBJ2-7,TGCAGCGTTGAAGCTCCAGACAGCACCTACGAGCAGTACTTC,CSVEAPDSTYEQYF
.,TRBV6-1,once,TRBJ2-7,TGTGCCAGCAGGACGGAGGGGGCCAACTACGAGCAGTACTTC,CASRTEGANYEQYF
.,TRBV7-9,once,TRBJ2-3,TGTGCCAGCAGCCCTCGGGGCCCAGATACGCAGTATTTT,CASSPRGPDTQYF
TRBD1,TRBV29-1,.,TRBJ2-3,TGCAGCGTTTCCCAGGGGGCGAGAGATACGCAGTATTTT,CSVSQGARDTQYF
TRBD2,TRBV6-4,.,TRBJ2-3,TGTGCCAGCAGTGAGATAGCGGGGGATCAGGGTACGCAGTATTTT,CASSEIAGDQGTQYF
TRBD1,TRBV5-1,.,TRBJ2-2,TGCGCCACCGCACGGTCCGGGACAGGGAACACCGGGGAGCTGTTTTTT,CATARSGTGNTGELFF
.,TRBV27,.,TRBJ1-6,TGTGCCAGCAGTTTATATGGTAGGAGCTCCTATAATTCACCCCTCCACTTT,CASSLYGRSSYNSPLHF
.,TRBV7-2,.,TRBJ1-6,TGTGCCAGCAGCTTAGGCGACGGGTGGAATTCACCCCTCCACTTT,CASSLGDGWNSPLHF
.,TRBV11-3,.,TRBJ2-1,TGTGCCAGCGCCTTAGGCCTCCTGTCGGAGCAGTTCTTC,CASALGLLSEQFF
.,TRBV19,.,TRBJ2-7,TGTGCCAGTAGTATAGGGACAGCTAACTCCTACGAGCAGTACTTC,CASSIGTANSYEQYF
TRBD2,TRBV6-1,.,TRBJ2-3,TGTGCCGGTTCTAGCGGGGGGGCCACAGATACGCAGTATTTT,CAGSSGGATDTQYF
TRBD1,TRBV5-4,.,TRBJ1-1,TGTGCCAGCAGCGCGGGGACAGGGATGAACACTGAAGCTTTCTTT,CASSAGTGMNTEAFF
TRBD2,TRBV7-2,.,TRBJ2-7,TGTGCCAGCAGCATTAGATCGGGGGGCTACGAGCAGTACTTC,CASSIRSGGYEQYF
.,TRBV27,.,TRBJ1-2,TGTGCCAGCAGTAATCAAAACAATGGCTACACCTTC,CASSNQNNGYTF
.,TRBV20-1,.,TRBJ2-5,TGCAGTGCTTGCCATCCAGAGACCCAGTACTTC,CSACHPETQYF
.,TRBV6-4,.,TRBJ2-2,TGTGCCAGCAGTGTTCTAAGTGGCGGGGAGCTGTTTTTT,CASSVLSGGELFF
.,TRBV6-6,.,TRBJ1-2,TGTGCCAGCAGTTACGGCAGGGCCGTTGGCTATGGCTACACCTTC,CASSYGRAVGYGYTF
.,TRBV7-9,.,TRBJ1-2,.,CASSFGSGIRGYTF
TRBD2,TRBV6-1,.,TRBJ2-1,TGTGCCAGCAGTCTACTAGCGGGGAACTACAATGAGCAGTTCTTC,CASSLLAGNYNEQFF
.,TRBV18,.,TRBJ1-4,TGTGCCAGCTCACCTCGGGGAGATAATGAAAAACTGTTTTTT,CASSPRGDNEKLFF
.,TRBV5-6,.,TRBJ2-3,TGTGCCAGCAGCTTTATACGGCTGGGCGATACGCAGTATTTT,CASSFIRLGDTQYF
.,TRBV7-6,.,TRBJ1-2,TGTGCCAGCAGCCCCCAGCCCTATCGGGGCTACACCTTC,CASSPQPYRGYTF
.,TRBV30,.,TRBJ2-3,TGTGCCTGGATGGACAGAGCTTTCAGAGATACGCAGTATTTT,CAWMDRAFRDTQYF
.,TRBV5-1,.,TRBJ1-6,TGCGCCAGCAGCTTGGAAGGGGCCCGCCAGAATTCACCCCTCCACTTT,CASSLEGARQNSPLHF
.,TRBV6-5,.,TRBJ1-5,TGTGCCAGCAGAATGAATAGCAATCAGCCCCAGCATTTT,CASRMNSNQPQHF
TRBD1,TRBV5-1,.,TRBJ2-5,TGCGCCAGCAGCTTGAGGGGGCCCCGAGGGAAGACCCAGTACTTC,CASSLRGPRGKTQYF
.,TRBV7-2,.,TRBJ2-7,TGTGCCAGCAGCTTACAGGGGCCGACTAACTCCTACGAGCAGTACTTC,CASSLQGPTNSYEQYF
.,TRBV10-1,.,TRBJ1-2,TGCGCCAGCCGAGGATCAGGGAGCTATGGCTACACCTTC,CASRGSGSYGYTF
TRBD1,TRBV5-1,.,TRBJ1-1,TGCGCCAGCAGCTTGGTTGGTCAGGGGGACACTGAAGCTTTCTTT,CASSLVGQGDTEAFF
.,TRBV19,.,TRBJ1-2,TGTGCCAGTAGTAGCGTTGGGGGCGAGAACTATGGCTACACCTTC,CASSSVGGENYGYTF
.,TRBV14,few,TRBJ1-4,TGTGCCAGCAGCCAATGGTCGAGGACAGACCCAACTAATGAAAAACTGTTTTTT,CASSQWSRTDPTNEKLFF
.,TRBV7-7,.,TRBJ2-5,TGTGCTAGCAGCTTAAACCAGGGGGAGACCCAGTACTTC,CASSLNQGETQYF
.,TRBV30,.,TRBJ2-7,TGTGCCTGGGGACATGGTGCCGCCTACGAGCAGTACTTC,CAWGHGAAYEQYF